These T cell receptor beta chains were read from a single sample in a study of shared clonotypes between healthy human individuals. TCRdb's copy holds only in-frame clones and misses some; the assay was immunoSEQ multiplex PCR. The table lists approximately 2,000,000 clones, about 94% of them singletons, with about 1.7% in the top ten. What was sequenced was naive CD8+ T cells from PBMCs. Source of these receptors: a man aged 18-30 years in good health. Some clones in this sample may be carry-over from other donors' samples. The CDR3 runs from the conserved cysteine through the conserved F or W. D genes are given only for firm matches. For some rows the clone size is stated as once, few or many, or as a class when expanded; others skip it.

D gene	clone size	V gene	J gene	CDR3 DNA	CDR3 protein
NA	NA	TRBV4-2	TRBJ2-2	TGTGCCAGCAGCCAAGATGGATTCGTGAACGGGGAGCTGTTTTTT	CASSQDGFVNGELFF
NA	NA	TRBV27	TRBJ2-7	TGTGCCAGCAGAGGGTCGGGAATCTCCTACGAGCAGTACTTC	CASRGSGISYEQYF
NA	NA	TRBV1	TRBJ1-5	TGCACCAGCAGCCGTCGACAGGGGGACCTCAGAGGCAATCAGCCCCAGCATTTT	CTSSRRQGDLRGNQPQHF
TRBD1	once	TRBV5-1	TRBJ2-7	TGCGCCAGCAGCCTCCGGGACAGGTTTACCTACGAGCAGTACTTC	CASSLRDRFTYEQYF
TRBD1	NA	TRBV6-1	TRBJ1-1	TGTGCCAGCTGGGACAGATGGACTGAAGCTTTCTTT	CASWDRWTEAFF
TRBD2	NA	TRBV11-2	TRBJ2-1	TGTGCCAGCAGCTTCGGTCTAGCGGGGTCGTCCTATGAGCAGTTCTTC	CASSFGLAGSSYEQFF
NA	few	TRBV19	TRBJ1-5	TGTGCCAGTAGCCAGGGGAGTCAGCCCCAGCATTTT	CASSQGSQPQHF
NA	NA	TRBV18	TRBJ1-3	TGTGCCAGCTCTGCGATGCTAAAGAAAGGTTCTGGAAACACCATATATTTT	CASSAMLKKGSGNTIYF
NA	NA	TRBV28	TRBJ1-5	TGTGCCAGCAGTTTAGGGAGCAATCAGCCCCAGCATTTT	CASSLGSNQPQHF
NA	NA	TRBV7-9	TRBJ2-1	TGTGCCAGCAGCTCCTGGACCGACAATGAGCAGTTCTTC	CASSSWTDNEQFF
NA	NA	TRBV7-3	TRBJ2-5	TGTGCCAGCAGCCAAGGCCCACAAGAGACCCAGTACTTC	CASSQGPQETQYF
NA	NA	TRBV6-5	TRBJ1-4	TGTGCCAGCAGTTACTCGAGAGCTAATGAAAAACTGTTTTTT	CASSYSRANEKLFF
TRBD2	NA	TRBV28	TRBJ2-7	TGTGCCAGCAGTAGAACTAGCGGAGCAACCTACGAGCAGTACTTC	CASSRTSGATYEQYF
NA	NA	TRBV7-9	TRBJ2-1	TGTGCCAGCAGCTTAGACGCCTACAATGAGCAGTTCTTC	CASSLDAYNEQFF
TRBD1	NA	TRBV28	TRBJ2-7	TGTGCCAGCAGTTTACCCCCCCCTGGACAGGGCTACGAGCAGTACTTC	CASSLPPPGQGYEQYF
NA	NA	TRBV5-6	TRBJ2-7	TGTGCCAGCAGCTTCGGAGGGAGCTCCTACGAGCAGTACTTC	CASSFGGSSYEQYF
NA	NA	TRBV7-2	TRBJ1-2	TGTGCCAGCAGCTCACGTAACCGGGATCCATATGGCTACACCTTC	CASSSRNRDPYGYTF
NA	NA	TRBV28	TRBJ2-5	TGTGCCAGCAGCCGTAACCGGCCAACGTACCAAGAGACCCAGTACTTC	CASSRNRPTYQETQYF
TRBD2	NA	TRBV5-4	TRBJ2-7	TGTGCCAGCAGCCCTACTAGCGGCGCCTACGAGCAGTACTTC	CASSPTSGAYEQYF
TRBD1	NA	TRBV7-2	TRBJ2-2	TGTGCCAGCAGCCCTCGACAGGGGCTTAACACCGGGGAGCTGTTTTTT	CASSPRQGLNTGELFF